Here is one T cell receptor beta chain with its context. Its antigen is still unknown. This sample was taken from a study of T cells after yellow fever vaccination. General observations from the study: FACS-sorted repertoires could contain abundant clonotypes contaminating from the bulk population.

TCRdb re-analysed the 5' RACE reads in MiXCR, keeping a single row per CDR3 protein. The sample contains 450,000 to 600,000 distinct CDR3 sequences, 13% of which appear only once. This CDR3 comprises 12 residues. Germline CDR1 and CDR2: SEHNR and FQNEAQ (reference sequence). Trimming cost V 5 bases and J 8 bases; bases outside gene matches: 5. The chain combines TRBV7-9 with TRBJ1-1; 7 bases agree with TRBD1. The sequencing here drew on PBMCs, taken on the day of the yellow fever booster vaccination. The TCR was taken from a man aged 30 to 39 who received the YFV17D yellow fever vaccine. CDR3 sequence: CASSDRVTEAFF. In nucleotides, the CDR3 is TGTGCCAGCAGCGACAGGGTAACCGAAGCTTTCTTT.